This T cell receptor beta chain was sequenced during a study of spatial heterogeneity in lung cancer. Across the whole study: The average count in raw reads for each unique TCR and UMI combination exceeded eight appearances.

TCRdb itself ran the 5' RACE reads through MiXCR, one entry per CDR3 protein. The sample includes 80,000 to 95,000 distinct CDR3 sequences, approximately 8.9% of them seen just once. This clonotype occurred many times. Its matching antigen is unknown. Overall study results and limits: Relative to follow-up, resection was when ubiquitous expanded tumor TCRs appeared more in blood.

Sample time point: sample taken at primary tumor resection. Sequencing of whole RNA from tumor, nontumor lung or frozen PBMC involved no sorting. The donor population consisted of about 75 patients with untreated, early-stage non-small cell lung cancer. This CDR3 is built from 13 residues. V dropped 4 bases and J dropped 1 base, with 10 bases sitting between them. Germline V lookup: CDR1 DFQATT, CDR2 SNEGSKA (reference sequence). Sequencing was performed on PBMCs, taken at surgery. This TCR derives from a male donor with early-stage non-small cell lung cancer. This chain links TRBV20-1 with TRBJ1-1; tentatively, D is TRBD1 (5 bases). CDR3: CSATPTENTEAFF. DNA for the CDR3: TGCAGTGCTACCCCGACAGAGAACACTGAAGCTTTCTTT.